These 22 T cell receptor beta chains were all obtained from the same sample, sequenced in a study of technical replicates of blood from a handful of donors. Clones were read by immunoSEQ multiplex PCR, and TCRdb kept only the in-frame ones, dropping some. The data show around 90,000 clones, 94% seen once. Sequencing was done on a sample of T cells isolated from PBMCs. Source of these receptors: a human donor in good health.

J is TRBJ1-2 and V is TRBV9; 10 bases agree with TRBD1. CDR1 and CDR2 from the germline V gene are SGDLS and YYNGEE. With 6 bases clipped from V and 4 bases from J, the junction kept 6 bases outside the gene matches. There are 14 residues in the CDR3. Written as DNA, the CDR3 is TGTGCCAGCAACCCGACAGGGGGCCCCTATGGCTACACCTTC. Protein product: CASNPTGGPYGYTF.

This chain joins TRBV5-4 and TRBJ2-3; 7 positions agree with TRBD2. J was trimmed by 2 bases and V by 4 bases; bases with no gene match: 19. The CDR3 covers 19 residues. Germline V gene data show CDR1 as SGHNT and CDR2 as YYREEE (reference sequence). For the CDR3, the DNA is TGTGCCAGCAGCAAGACGGGGGACTACAGGATTACGGACACAGATACGCAGTATTTT. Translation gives CASSKTGDYRITDTDTQYF.

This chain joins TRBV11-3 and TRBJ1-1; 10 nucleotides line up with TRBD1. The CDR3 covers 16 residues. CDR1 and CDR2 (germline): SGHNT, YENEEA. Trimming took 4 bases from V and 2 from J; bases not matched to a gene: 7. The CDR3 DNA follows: TGTGCCAGCAGCTCCCACGACAGGGGGCACAACACTGAAGCTTTCTTT. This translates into CASSSHDRGHNTEAFF.

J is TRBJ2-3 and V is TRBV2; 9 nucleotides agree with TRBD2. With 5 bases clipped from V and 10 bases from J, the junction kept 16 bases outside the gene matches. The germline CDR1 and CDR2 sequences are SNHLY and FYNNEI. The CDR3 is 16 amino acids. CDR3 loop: CASSSSAGGPVGAQYF. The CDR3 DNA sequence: TGTGCCAGCAGTTCCTCTGCGGGAGGGCCGGTGGGGGCGCAGTATTTT.

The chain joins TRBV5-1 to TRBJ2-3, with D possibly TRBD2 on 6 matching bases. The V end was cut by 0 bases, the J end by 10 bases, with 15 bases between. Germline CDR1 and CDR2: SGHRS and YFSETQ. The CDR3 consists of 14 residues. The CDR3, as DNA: TGCGCCAGCAGCTTGGAAGGCGGGAAGACCGCGCAGTATTTT. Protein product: CASSLEGGKTAQYF.

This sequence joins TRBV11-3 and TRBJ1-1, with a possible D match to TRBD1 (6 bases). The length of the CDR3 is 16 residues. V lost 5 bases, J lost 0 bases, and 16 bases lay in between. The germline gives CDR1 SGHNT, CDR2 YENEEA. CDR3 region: CASSPWGQPMNTEAFF. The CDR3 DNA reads TGTGCCAGCAGCCCCTGGGGACAACCCATGAACACTGAAGCTTTCTTT.

The CDR3 DNA sequence: TGCGCCAGCAGCTTGACGACACTGAACACTGAAGCTTTCTTT. Protein sequence: CASSLTTLNTEAFF. This chain links TRBV5-1 with TRBJ1-1, with no clear D. The germline V and J ends were trimmed by 1 base and 0 bases, with 7 bases remaining between them. This CDR3 contains 14 residues. Germline assignment: CDR1 SGHRS and CDR2 YFSETQ.

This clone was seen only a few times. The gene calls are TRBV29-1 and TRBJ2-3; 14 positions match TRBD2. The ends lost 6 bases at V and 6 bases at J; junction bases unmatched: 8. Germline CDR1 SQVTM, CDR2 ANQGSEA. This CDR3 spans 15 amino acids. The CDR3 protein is CSVGTSGSGGDTQYF. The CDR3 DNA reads TGCAGCGTCGGGACTAGCGGGAGCGGCGGGGATACGCAGTATTTT.

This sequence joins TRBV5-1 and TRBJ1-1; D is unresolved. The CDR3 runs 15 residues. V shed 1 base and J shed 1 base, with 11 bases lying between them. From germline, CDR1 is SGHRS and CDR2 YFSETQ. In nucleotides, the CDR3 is TGCGCCAGCAGCTTGTGGGGTCGGGGGAACACTGAAGCTTTCTTT. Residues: CASSLWGRGNTEAFF.

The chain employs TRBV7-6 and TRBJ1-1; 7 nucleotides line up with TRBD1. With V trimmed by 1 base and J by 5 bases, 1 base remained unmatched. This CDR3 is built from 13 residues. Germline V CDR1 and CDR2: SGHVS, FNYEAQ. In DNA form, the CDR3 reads TGTGCCAGCAGCTTAGAGGGGGCGACTGAAGCTTTCTTT. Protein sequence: CASSLEGATEAFF.

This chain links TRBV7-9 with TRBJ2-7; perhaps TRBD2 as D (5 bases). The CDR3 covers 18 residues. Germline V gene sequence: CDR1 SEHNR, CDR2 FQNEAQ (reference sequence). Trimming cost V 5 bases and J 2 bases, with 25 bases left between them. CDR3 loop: CASSQDLAPTSKAYEQYF. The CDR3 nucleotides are TGTGCCAGCAGCCAGGACCTAGCCCCCACTTCAAAGGCCTACGAGCAGTACTTC.

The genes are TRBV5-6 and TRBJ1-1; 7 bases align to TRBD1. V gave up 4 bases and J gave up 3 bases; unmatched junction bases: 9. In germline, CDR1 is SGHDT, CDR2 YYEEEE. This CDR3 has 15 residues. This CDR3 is CASSVRPGQYTEAFF. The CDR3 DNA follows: TGTGCCAGCAGCGTCCGCCCGGGACAGTACACTGAAGCTTTCTTT.

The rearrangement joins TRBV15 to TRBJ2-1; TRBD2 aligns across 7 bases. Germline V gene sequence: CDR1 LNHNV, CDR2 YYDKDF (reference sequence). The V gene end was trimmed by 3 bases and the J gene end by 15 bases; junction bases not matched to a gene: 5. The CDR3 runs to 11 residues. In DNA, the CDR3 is TGTGCCACCAGCAGTAACGGGAGGCCGTTCTTC. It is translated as CATSSNGRPFF. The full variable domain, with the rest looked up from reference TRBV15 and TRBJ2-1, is DAMVIQNPRYQVTQFGKPVTLSCSQTLNHNVMYWYQQKSSQAPKLLFHYYDKDFNNEADTPDNFQSRRPNTSFCFLDIRSPGLGDTAMYLCATSSNGRPFFGPGTRLTVL.

The DNA of the CDR3 is TGTGCCACCAGCAGCGGGAGTGTACCCAATGAGCAGTTCTTC. It yields the protein CATSSGSVPNEQFF. This rearrangement joins TRBV15 to TRBJ2-1, with D tentatively TRBD2 (6 bases). V lost 3 bases, J lost 6 bases, and 12 bases lay in between. CDR3 length: 14 amino acids. CDR1 and CDR2 from the germline V gene are LNHNV and YYDKDF (reference sequence).

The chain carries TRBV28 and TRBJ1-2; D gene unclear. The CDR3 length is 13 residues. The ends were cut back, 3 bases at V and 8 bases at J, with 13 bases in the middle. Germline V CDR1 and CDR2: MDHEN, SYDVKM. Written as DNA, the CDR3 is TGTGCCAGCAGTTTGCGGGAGGCGAGGGGCTACACCTTC. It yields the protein CASSLREARGYTF.

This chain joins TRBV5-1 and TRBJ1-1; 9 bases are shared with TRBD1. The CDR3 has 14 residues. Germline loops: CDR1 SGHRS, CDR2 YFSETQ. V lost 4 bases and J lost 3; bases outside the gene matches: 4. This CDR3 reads CASSRDRVYTEAFF. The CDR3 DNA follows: TGCGCCAGCAGCCGGGACAGGGTGTACACTGAAGCTTTCTTT.

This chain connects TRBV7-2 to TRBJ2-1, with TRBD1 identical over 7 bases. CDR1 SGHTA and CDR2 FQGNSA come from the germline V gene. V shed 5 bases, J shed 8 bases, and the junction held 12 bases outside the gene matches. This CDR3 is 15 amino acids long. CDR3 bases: TGTGCCAGCAGCCCCCGGGACAGCGAACTCGATGAGCAGTTCTTC. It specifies CASSPRDSELDEQFF.

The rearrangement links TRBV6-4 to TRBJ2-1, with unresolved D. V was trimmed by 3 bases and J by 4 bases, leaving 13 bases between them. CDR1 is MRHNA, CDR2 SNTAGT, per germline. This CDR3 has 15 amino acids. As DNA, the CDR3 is TGTGCCAGCAGTGAACGTTCGGGTTCGTACAATGAGCAGTTCTTC. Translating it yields CASSERSGSYNEQFF.

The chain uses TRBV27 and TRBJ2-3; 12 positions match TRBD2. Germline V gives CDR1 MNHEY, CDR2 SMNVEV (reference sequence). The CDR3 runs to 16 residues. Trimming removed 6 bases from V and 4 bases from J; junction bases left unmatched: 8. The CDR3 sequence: CASRPSSGGAPDTQYF. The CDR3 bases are TGTGCCAGCAGACCCTCTAGCGGGGGGGCACCAGATACGCAGTATTTT.

This CDR3 reads CASSSEGLPSTDTQYF. The CDR3 coding sequence is TGCGCCAGCAGCTCCGAGGGACTTCCTAGCACAGATACGCAGTATTTT. The rearrangement links TRBV5-1 to TRBJ2-3, with a weak D call TRBD2 (6 bases). CDR1 and CDR2 from the germline V gene are SGHRS and YFSETQ. Trimming shortened V by 3 bases and J by 0 bases, and 14 bases separated the two germline ends. This CDR3 comprises 16 residues.

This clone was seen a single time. The CDR3 here is CASSSGTGWQPQHF. CDR3 nucleotides: TGTGCCAGCAGTTCCGGGACAGGGTGGCAGCCCCAGCATTTT. The rearrangement joins TRBV7-2 to TRBJ1-5, with 9 bases matching TRBD1. There are 14 residues in the CDR3. Germline trimming cut 6 bases from V and 7 bases from J; bases unmatched to any gene: 7. The germline gives CDR1 SGHTA, CDR2 FQGNSA.

CDR3 region: CASSVAASGLETQYF. CDR3 nucleotides: TGTGCCAGCAGCGTAGCGGCTAGCGGGCTAGAGACCCAGTACTTC. The chain carries TRBV9 and TRBJ2-5; 8 bases are shared with TRBD2. Per germline, CDR1 SGDLS and CDR2 YYNGEE. Losses at the gene ends were 0 bases for V and 4 bases for J; bases not matched to a gene: 5. There are 15 residues in the CDR3.